Following are 19 T cell receptor beta chains from one sample sequenced in a study of T cell responses to AZD1222 COVID-19 vaccine. Sequencing used immunoSEQ multiplex PCR; TCRdb keeps in-frame clones, though not all of them. The data hold roughly 100,000 clones, with 90% observed a single time. This sample comprised peripheral blood, obtained on day 0 of AZD1222 vaccination. The origin of the receptors is an adult in good health.

The CDR3 sequence is CASSQMGGAGNTIYF. Written as DNA, the CDR3 is TGTGCCAGCAGCCAAATGGGGGGCGCTGGAAACACCATATATTTT. The V call is TRBV7-8, the J call TRBJ1-3; weak D call: TRBD1 (6 bases). The CDR3 runs to 15 residues. Germline V CDR1 and CDR2: SGHVS, FQNEAQ. Trimming took off 5 bases at V and 2 bases at J, with 13 bases between the two ends.

This CDR3 is CAWSVGQGDIQYF. Here the CDR3 DNA reads TGTGCCTGGAGTGTGGGTCAGGGGGACATTCAGTACTTC. V usage is TRBV30 and J usage is TRBJ2-4; 7 bases match TRBD1. V was clipped by 0 bases and J by 8 bases; unmatched bases: 4. Germline V CDR1 and CDR2: GTSNPN, SVGIG (reference sequence). The CDR3 loop spans 13 amino acids.

V is TRBV3-1 (or the pseudogene TRBV3-2) and J is TRBJ1-2, with a tentative D call TRBD1 (5 bases). This CDR3 spans 14 amino acids. Deletions cut 4 bases from V and 8 bases from J, with 17 bases between. CDR1 and CDR2 from the germline V gene are LGHDT and YNNKEL (reference sequence). The CDR3 here is CASSLNWGSKGYTF. Written as DNA, the CDR3 is TGTGCCAGCAGCCTAAATTGGGGCAGTAAAGGCTACACCTTC.

Only a few counts were recorded for this clone. An end of the junction does not agree with germline; a read error may underlie this. The chain links TRBV11-1 to TRBJ2-3; D is undetermined. Germline values: CDR1 SGHAT, CDR2 FQDESV (reference sequence). This CDR3 is built from 12 residues. The CDR3 is CASSLPNDRLSF. The DNA of the CDR3 is TGTGCCAGCAGCCTACCCAATGACCGGTTGTCTTTT.

The chain employs TRBV4-1 and TRBJ1-2; maybe TRBD1 (5 bases). The V gene's germline CDR1 is MGHRA and CDR2 YSYEKL. V dropped 0 bases and J dropped 4 bases, with 12 bases sitting between them. This CDR3 region has 15 residues. The CDR3 reads CASSQDQGSGYGYTF. CDR3 DNA sequence: TGCGCCAGCAGCCAAGATCAGGGCTCGGGCTATGGCTACACCTTC.

In its sample, this clone was seen once. V gene TRBV2 combines with J gene TRBJ1-2; possible D gene TRBD1, 5 bases. V lost 2 bases and J lost 3, with 7 bases in between. The CDR3 sequence is 13 residues long. Germline V lookup: CDR1 SNHLY, CDR2 FYNNEI. The CDR3 region has the DNA TGTGCCAGCAGTGAACAGGGTTACTATGGCTACACCTTC. Translated, it gives CASSEQGYYGYTF.

V usage is TRBV6-5 and J usage is TRBJ2-1, with 11 positions matching TRBD2. The junction had 10 bases not matched to a gene; V was cut back by 8 bases and J by 7 bases. This CDR3 comprises 15 residues. Germline CDR1 and CDR2: MNHEY and SVGAGI. CDR3 sequence reads: CASREIAGGMNEQFF. The CDR3 DNA reads as TGTGCCAGCCGAGAGATAGCGGGGGGGATGAATGAGCAGTTCTTC.

The V call is TRBV28, the J call TRBJ2-1; 9 bases align to TRBD2. V was pared by 6 bases and J by 6 bases, with 9 bases of the junction left unmatched. The CDR3 has 15 amino acids. CDR1 MDHEN and CDR2 SYDVKM come from the germline V gene. CDR3 region: CASRPLAGGRNEQFF. The CDR3 region has the DNA TGTGCCAGCAGGCCTCTTGCGGGGGGGCGCAATGAGCAGTTCTTC.

The chain is built from TRBV29-1 and TRBJ1-5, with no clear D. Germline assignment: CDR1 SQVTM and CDR2 ANQGSEA. V was shortened by 4 bases and J by 14 bases, with 18 bases between the two germline ends. The CDR3 is 12 residues long. The chain's CDR3 is CSVGEFNQPEHF. For the CDR3, the DNA is TGCAGCGTTGGGGAGTTCAATCAGCCGGAGCATTTT. Full variable domain (outside the CDR3, taken from reference TRBV29-1 and TRBJ1-5): SAVISQKPSRDICQRGTSLTIQCQVDSQVTMMFWYRQQPGQSLTLIATANQGSEATYESGFVIDKFPISRPNLTFSTLTVSNMSPEDSSIYLCSVGEFNQPEHFGDGTRLSIL.

The chain couples TRBV7-6 to TRBJ1-4; D is perhaps TRBD1 (5 bases). There are 13 residues in the CDR3. CDR1 and CDR2 (germline): SGHVS, FNYEAQ. Trimming stripped 5 bases from V and 8 bases from J, with 12 bases between. For the CDR3, the DNA is TGTGCCAGCAGCCTCCGCGGGACGGAAAAACTGTTTTTT. Translated: CASSLRGTEKLFF.

The chain combines TRBV4-3 with TRBJ2-1; D is possibly TRBD1 or TRBD2 (5 bases each). This CDR3 has 16 amino acids. Looked up from germline, CDR1 is LGHNA and CDR2 is YSLEER. V lost 0 bases to trimming and J lost 8 bases, with 17 bases between them. The CDR3 region has the DNA TGCGCCAGCAGCCAAGACAAGAGGGGTTTAAGGGATGAGCAGTTCTTC. Residues: CASSQDKRGLRDEQFF.

The chain has TRBV19 and TRBJ1-5, with TRBD1 as a possible D gene (5 bases). The V gene's germline CDR1 is LNHDA and CDR2 SQIVND (reference sequence). The CDR3 length is 13 residues. Trimming removed 1 base from V and 11 bases from J, with 12 bases in between. CDR3 bases: TGTGCCAGTAGTATAGGCCCACTCAGGGCCCAGCATTTT. Protein sequence: CASSIGPLRAQHF. Drawing the rest from reference TRBV19 and TRBJ1-5, the complete variable domain is DGGITQSPKYLFRKEGQNVTLSCEQNLNHDAMYWYRQDPGQGLRLIYYSQIVNDFQKGDIAEGYSVSREKKESFPLTVTSAQKNPTAFYLCASSIGPLRAQHFGDGTRLSIL.

Here the CDR3 DNA reads TGTGCCAGCAGCGGGGGACTTGTCACAGATACGCAGTATTTT. This gives the protein CASSGGLVTDTQYF. The genes are TRBV7-6 and TRBJ2-3; D perhaps matches TRBD2 (6 bases). V gave up 5 bases and J gave up 2 bases, with 11 bases separating them. The CDR3 length is 14 residues. The germline gives CDR1 SGHVS, CDR2 FNYEAQ.

V and J are TRBV5-6 and TRBJ2-2, with TRBD1 matching 8 bases. V shed 5 bases, J shed 5 bases, and the junction held 8 bases outside the gene matches. The CDR3 covers 15 residues. Germline V CDR1 and CDR2: SGHDT, YYEEEE. The CDR3 protein is CASRETGGRTGELFF. The CDR3 bases are TGTGCCAGCAGGGAAACAGGGGGTCGAACCGGGGAGCTGTTTTTT.

The chain links TRBV7-6 to TRBJ2-7; 12 bases are shared with TRBD2. Per the germline V gene, CDR1 is SGHVS and CDR2 is FNYEAQ. The J segment lost 4 bases and the V segment lost 1 base, leaving 14 bases of the junction unmatched. CDR3 length: 19 residues. The CDR3 sequence is CASSLDPPRASGGAYEQYF. CDR3 coding DNA: TGTGCCAGCAGCTTAGACCCGCCGAGGGCTAGCGGGGGGGCTTACGAGCAGTACTTC.

This chain joins TRBV24-1 and TRBJ1-5, with D unresolved. CDR1 and CDR2 from the germline V gene are KGHDR and SFDVKD. This CDR3 has 13 amino acids. The V end lost 5 bases, the J end lost 7 bases, and 11 bases lay between the germline ends. The CDR3 nucleotides read TGTGCCACCAGTGCCCCAAGACCGCAGCCCCAGCATTTT. Translation gives CATSAPRPQPQHF.

The chain uses TRBV20-1 and TRBJ2-1; D remains unclear. The V gene's germline CDR1 is DFQATT and CDR2 SNEGSKA (reference sequence). V was clipped by 4 bases and J by 3 bases, with 4 bases between them. This CDR3 is 11 amino acids long. The CDR3 sequence: CSATNYNEQFF. CDR3 nucleotides: TGCAGTGCTACTAACTACAATGAGCAGTTCTTC.

The CDR3 DNA sequence: TGTGCCGGATCCGTCTGCCGGGACAGAGTCGACTACGAGCAGTACTTC. Amino acid sequence: CAGSVCRDRVDYEQYF. This sequence joins TRBV9 and TRBJ2-7; 7 bases are shared with TRBD1. V dropped 10 bases and J dropped 3; count of bases not matched to a gene: 19. The CDR3 contains 16 residues. The germline V gene has CDR1 SGDLS and CDR2 YYNGEE.

The genes are TRBV7-9 and TRBJ2-7, with 7 bases that match TRBD1. Trimming at V came to 4 bases and at J to 6 bases, leaving 3 bases not matched to a gene. The V gene's germline CDR1 is SEHNR and CDR2 FQNEAQ (reference sequence). This CDR3 is built from 12 residues. CDR3 coding DNA: TGTGCCAGCAGCTCGACAGGGTTCGAGCAGTACTTC. It yields the protein CASSSTGFEQYF.